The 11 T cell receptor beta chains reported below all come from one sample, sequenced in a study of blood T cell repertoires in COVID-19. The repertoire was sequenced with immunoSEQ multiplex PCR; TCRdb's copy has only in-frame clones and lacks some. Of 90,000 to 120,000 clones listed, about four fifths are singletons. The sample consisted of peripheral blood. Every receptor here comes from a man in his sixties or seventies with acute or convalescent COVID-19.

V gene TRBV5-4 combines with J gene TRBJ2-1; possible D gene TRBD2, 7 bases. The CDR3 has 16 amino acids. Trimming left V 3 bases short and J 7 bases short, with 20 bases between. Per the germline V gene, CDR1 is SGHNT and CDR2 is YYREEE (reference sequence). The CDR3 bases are TGTGCCAGCAGCTCAGGGCGGGGAGGGGGGATGAATGAGCAGTTCTTC. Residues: CASSSGRGGGMNEQFF.

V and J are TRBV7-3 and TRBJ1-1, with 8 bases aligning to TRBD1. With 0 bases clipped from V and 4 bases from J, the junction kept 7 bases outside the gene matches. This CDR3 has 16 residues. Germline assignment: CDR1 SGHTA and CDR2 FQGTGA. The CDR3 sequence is CASSLTPDREGTEAFF. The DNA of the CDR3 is TGTGCCAGCAGCTTAACACCGGACAGGGAGGGCACTGAAGCTTTCTTT.

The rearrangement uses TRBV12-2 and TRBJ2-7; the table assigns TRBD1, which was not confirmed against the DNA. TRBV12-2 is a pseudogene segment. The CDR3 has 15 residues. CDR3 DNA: TGTGCAAGTCGCTTACCAAATACCCTGTACCGACAGACCATCTTC. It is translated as CASRLPNTLYRQTIF.

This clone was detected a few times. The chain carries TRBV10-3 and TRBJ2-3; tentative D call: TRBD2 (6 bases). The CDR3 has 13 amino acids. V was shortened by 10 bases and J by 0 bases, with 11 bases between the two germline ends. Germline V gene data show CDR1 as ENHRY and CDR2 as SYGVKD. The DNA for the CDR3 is TGTGCCAACCAAGCGGGTAGCACAGATACGCAGTATTTT. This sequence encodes CANQAGSTDTQYF.

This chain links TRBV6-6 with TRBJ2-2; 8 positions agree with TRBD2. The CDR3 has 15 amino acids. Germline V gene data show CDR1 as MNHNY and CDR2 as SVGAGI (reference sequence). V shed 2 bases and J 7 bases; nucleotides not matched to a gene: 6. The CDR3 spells CASSYPRGGLGELFF. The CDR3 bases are TGTGCCAGCAGTTACCCCCGGGGGGGCCTCGGGGAGCTGTTTTTT.

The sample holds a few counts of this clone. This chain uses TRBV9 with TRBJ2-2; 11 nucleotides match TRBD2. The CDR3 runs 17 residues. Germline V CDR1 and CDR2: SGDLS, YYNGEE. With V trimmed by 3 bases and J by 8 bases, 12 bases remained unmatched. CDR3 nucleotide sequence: TGTGCCAGCAGCGAGAAACTAGCGGGGGTTACCTTTGGGGAGCTGTTTTTT. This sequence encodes CASSEKLAGVTFGELFF.

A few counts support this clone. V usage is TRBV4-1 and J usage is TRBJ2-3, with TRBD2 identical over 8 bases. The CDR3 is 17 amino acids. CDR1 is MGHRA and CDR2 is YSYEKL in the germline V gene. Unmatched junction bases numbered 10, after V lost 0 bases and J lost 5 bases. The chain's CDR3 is CASSQDGTGGVIDTQYF. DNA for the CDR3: TGCGCCAGCAGCCAAGATGGGACCGGGGGGGTCATAGATACGCAGTATTTT.

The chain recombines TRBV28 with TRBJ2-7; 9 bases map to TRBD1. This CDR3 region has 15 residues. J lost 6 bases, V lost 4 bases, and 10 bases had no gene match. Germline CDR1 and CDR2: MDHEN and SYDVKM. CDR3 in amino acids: CASSSLPGQGGEQYF. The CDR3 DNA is TGTGCCAGCAGTTCTTTACCGGGACAGGGTGGCGAGCAGTACTTC.

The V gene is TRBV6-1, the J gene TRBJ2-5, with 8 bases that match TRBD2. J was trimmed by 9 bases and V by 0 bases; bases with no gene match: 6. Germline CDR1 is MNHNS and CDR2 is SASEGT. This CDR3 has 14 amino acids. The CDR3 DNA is TGTGCCAGCAGTGAAGCGCCGGGAGGGGGGGCCCAGTACTTC. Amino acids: CASSEAPGGGAQYF.

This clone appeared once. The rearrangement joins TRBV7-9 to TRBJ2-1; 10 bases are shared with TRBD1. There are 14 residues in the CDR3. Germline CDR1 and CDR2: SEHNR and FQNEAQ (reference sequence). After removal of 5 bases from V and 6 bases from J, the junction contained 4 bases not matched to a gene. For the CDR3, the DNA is TGTGCCAGCAGCGCGGACAGGGGGGTCAATGAGCAGTTCTTC. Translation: CASSADRGVNEQFF.

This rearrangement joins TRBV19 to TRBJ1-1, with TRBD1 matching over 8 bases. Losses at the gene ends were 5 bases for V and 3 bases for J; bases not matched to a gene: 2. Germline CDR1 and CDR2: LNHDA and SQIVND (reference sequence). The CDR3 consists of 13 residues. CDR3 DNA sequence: TGTGCCAGTAGTTTGACAGGGGACACTGAAGCTTTCTTT. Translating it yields CASSLTGDTEAFF.